These 4 T cell receptor beta chains share one sample of origin, sequenced in a study of radiotherapy plus CTLA-4 blockade in lung cancer. Using immunoSEQ multiplex PCR, the repertoire was profiled, and TCRdb retains in-frame clones only, with some absent. The data contain fewer than 100,000 clones, under 80% of them singletons. The specimen was peripheral blood, collected from a patient treated with radiotherapy plus ipilimumab. The origin of the receptors is a human donor with non-small cell lung cancer whose response to radiotherapy plus ipilimumab could not be evaluated. Some clones in this sample may be carry-over from other donors' samples.

The V gene is TRBV5-1, the J gene TRBJ2-7; TRBD2 agrees at 9 bases. V was pared by 7 bases and J by 1 base, with 3 bases of the junction left unmatched. The CDR3 has 13 residues. Germline V lookup: CDR1 SGHRS, CDR2 YFSETQ. The CDR3 DNA reads TGCGCCAGCGGTCTAGCGGGGTCCTACGAGCAGTACTTC. It is translated as CASGLAGSYEQYF. The entire variable domain, with the rest obtained from reference TRBV5-1 and TRBJ2-7, is as follows: KAGVTQTPRYLIKTRGQQVTLSCSPISGHRSVSWYQQTPGQGLQFLFEYFSETQRNKGNFPGRFSGRQFSNSRSEMNVSTLELGDSALYLCASGLAGSYEQYFGPGTRLTVT.

This chain links TRBV9 with TRBJ2-5; 12 bases match TRBD1. V was pared by 0 bases and J by 2 bases, with 2 bases of the junction left unmatched. The CDR3 is 16 amino acids. Germline assignment: CDR1 SGDLS and CDR2 YYNGEE. CDR3 loop: CASSVGDRGRQETQYF. CDR3 nucleotides: TGTGCCAGCAGCGTAGGGGACAGGGGGCGGCAAGAGACCCAGTACTTC.

The chain joins TRBV27 to TRBJ2-4; D is perhaps TRBD2 (7 bases). Germline values: CDR1 MNHEY, CDR2 SMNVEV (reference sequence). V was clipped by 8 bases and J by 2 bases, with 28 bases between them. The CDR3 sequence is 19 residues long. The CDR3 DNA reads as TGTGCCAGCGGCCTACGACAGTTCCAAGGGGGGGTGACCAAAAACATTCAGTACTTC. Residues: CASGLRQFQGGVTKNIQYF.

This clone was counted a few times. The chain carries TRBV6-5 and TRBJ2-7; 9 bases match TRBD1. The trim removed 4 bases at V and 2 bases at J, leaving 9 bases unmatched. Germline V gene lookup returns CDR1 MNHEY and CDR2 SVGAGI. The CDR3 runs to 16 residues. The CDR3 is CASSSLPGQGPYEQYF. In DNA form, the CDR3 reads TGTGCCAGCAGTTCGCTCCCGGGACAGGGACCCTACGAGCAGTACTTC.